This is a list of T cell receptor beta chains from one sample in a study of blood T cell repertoires in COVID-19. TCRdb's copy holds only in-frame clones and misses some; the assay was immunoSEQ multiplex PCR. The top ten clones hold about 8.4% of a sample with 300,000 to 350,000 clones, 89% of them seen once. The specimen was PBMCs or T cells enriched from blood (not recorded which). These receptors were collected from a woman aged 30 to 39 who had recovered from COVID-19. Each CDR3 is given with its conserved first and last residue. Fields, in order: J gene, D gene, clone size, V gene, CDR3 DNA, CDR3 protein. The D gene is left open where the match is weak. Rows give clone size only sometimes, using once, few, many, or a class for an expanded clone.

>TRBJ2-2|.|.|TRBV7-8
TGTGCCAGCAGCTTAATCACGGGAGTGAGCACCGGGGAGCTGTTTTTT
CASSLITGVSTGELFF
>TRBJ2-2|.|once|TRBV6-5
TGTGCCAGCAGTCACAGGGATTCCCACACCGGGGAGCTGTTTTTT
CASSHRDSHTGELFF
>TRBJ1-5|.|.|TRBV10-3
TGTGCCATCAGTGATGGGGGGGTTTGGCAGCCCCAGCATTTT
CAISDGGVWQPQHF
>TRBJ2-3|TRBD2|.|TRBV27
TGTGCCAGCAGTTTAAAGCGCCGACTAGCGGGTTTCACAGATACGCAGTATTTT
CASSLKRRLAGFTDTQYF
>TRBJ2-7|TRBD2|.|TRBV28
TGTGCCAGCAGTTTATTGGGACTAGCGGGAACGCGGGAGCAGTACTTC
CASSLLGLAGTREQYF
>TRBJ2-7|TRBD1|.|TRBV6-2/TRBV6-3
TGTGCCAGCAGTGTAACAGGGGGCGGGAACGAGCAGTACTTC
CASSVTGGGNEQYF
>TRBJ2-3|TRBD2|.|TRBV7-9
TGTGCCAGCAGCACCGGGACTAGCGGGACAGATACGCAGTATTTT
CASSTGTSGTDTQYF
>TRBJ1-5|.|once|TRBV4-1
TGCGCCAGCAGCCAACTACCCGGGACAATCAATCAGCCCCAGCATTTT
CASSQLPGTINQPQHF
>TRBJ2-3|TRBD1|.|TRBV6-4
TGTGCCAGCAGTGACGGACAGGGGGCAGATACGCAGTATTTT
CASSDGQGADTQYF
>TRBJ2-1|.|.|TRBV4-1
TGCGCCAGCAGCCAAGGAGCGCTTACCTACAATGAGCAGTTCTTC
CASSQGALTYNEQFF
>TRBJ1-5|.|.|TRBV19
TGTGCCAGTAGTGTACTGAGGATAGGTCCCCAGCATTTT
CASSVLRIGPQHF
>TRBJ1-5|.|.|TRBV7-3
TGTGCCAGCAGCTTAGTAGTCGCGGAACCTTATAGCAATCAGCCCCAGCATTTT
CASSLVVAEPYSNQPQHF
>TRBJ1-3|.|.|TRBV10-3
TGTGCCATCAACAAAGATCCGTGGCCTGGAAACACCATATATTTT
CAINKDPWPGNTIYF
>TRBJ2-5|TRBD1|.|TRBV27
TGTGCCAGCAGTTCGACAGGGGCCGTCCAAGAGACCCAGTACTTC
CASSSTGAVQETQYF
>TRBJ1-2|TRBD1|.|TRBV24-1
TGTGCCACCAGTGAGCCACAGGGGTATGGCTACACCTTC
CATSEPQGYGYTF
>TRBJ1-1|.|.|TRBV5-6
.
CASSFLWNTEAFF
>TRBJ2-7|.|.|TRBV5-1
TGCGCCAGCAGCTTGCAAACGAGCTCCTACGAGCAGTACTTC
CASSLQTSSYEQYF
>TRBJ2-6|.|.|TRBV19
TGTGCCAGTACCCCTATGTCTGGGGCCAACGTCCTGACTTTC
CASTPMSGANVLTF
>TRBJ2-7|TRBD2|.|TRBV7-2
TGTGCCAGCAGAGAGACTAGCGGGAGTCCCTACGAGCAGTACTTC
CASRETSGSPYEQYF
>TRBJ1-2|.|.|TRBV2
TGTGCCAGCAGTGTCGGGGGGGAAGGCTACACCTTC
CASSVGGEGYTF
>TRBJ2-5|.|once|TRBV2
TGTGCCAGCAGTTACAGGGTTGGGCAAGAGACCCAGTACTTC
CASSYRVGQETQYF
>TRBJ2-3|TRBD2|.|TRBV29-1
TGCAGCGTTGAAGTCCGGGAGGAGAGCACAGATACGCAGTATTTT
CSVEVREESTDTQYF
>TRBJ2-2|.|.|TRBV24-1
TGTGCCACCAGTGATTGGGCAAGCGGGGAGCTGTTTTTT
CATSDWASGELFF
>TRBJ1-1|TRBD1|.|TRBV6-5
TGTGCCAGCAGTCCGGGACAGTTGAACACTGAAGCTTTCTTT
CASSPGQLNTEAFF
>TRBJ1-5|.|.|TRBV18
TGTGCCAGCTCACCACAACCAGGGTCGGGCAATCAGCCCCAGCATTTT
CASSPQPGSGNQPQHF
>TRBJ2-3|.|.|TRBV6-1
TGTGCCAGCTCGGGTGCAGATACGCAGTATTTT
CASSGADTQYF
>TRBJ1-1|.|.|TRBV19
TGTGCCAGTAGTATACGGGGGGACACTGAAGCTTTCTTT
CASSIRGDTEAFF
>TRBJ2-1|TRBD2|few|TRBV19
TGTGCCAGTAGCTCTAGCGGGAGGGCCAACAATGAGCAGTTCTTC
CASSSSGRANNEQFF
>TRBJ1-2|.|.|TRBV6-5
TGTGCCAGCAGCCATGTTTCCGGAGGGACTGGCTACACCTTC
CASSHVSGGTGYTF
>TRBJ1-1|TRBD1|.|TRBV18
TGTGCCAGCTCACTCAACAGGGGGGAGAACACTGAAGCTTTCTTT
CASSLNRGENTEAFF
>TRBJ1-1|TRBD1|.|TRBV5-1
TGCGCCAGCAGCTTGCCTCCAGGGGGTTCTACTGAAGCTTTCTTT
CASSLPPGGSTEAFF
>TRBJ1-1|.|.|TRBV19
TGTGCCAGTAGTATAGGGAAACGAGGAACTGAAGCTTTCTTT
CASSIGKRGTEAFF
>TRBJ1-2|TRBD1|.|TRBV28
TGTGCCAGTAGGACAGGGGGTTCTGGCTACACCTTC
CASRTGGSGYTF
>TRBJ2-1|TRBD2|.|TRBV19
TGTGCCAGTACCTGGACTAGCGGGAGACCTAATTACAATGAGCAGTTCTTC
CASTWTSGRPNYNEQFF
>TRBJ1-2|.|.|TRBV6-2/TRBV6-3
TGTGCCAGCAGTTACTCGACGGACAGCTACTATGGCTACACCTTC
CASSYSTDSYYGYTF
>TRBJ1-2|TRBD1|.|TRBV10-3
TGTGCCATCAGTGACAAGACAGGGCCTAACTATGGCTACACCTTC
CAISDKTGPNYGYTF
>TRBJ2-3|.|.|TRBV6-6
TGTGCCAGCAGTTACGCCCAGGGAGATACGCAGTATTTT
CASSYAQGDTQYF
>TRBJ2-5|TRBD1|.|TRBV20-1
TGCAGTGCTAGTCCGACAGGGCGGTCAGAGACCCAGTACTTC
CSASPTGRSETQYF
>TRBJ2-1|TRBD2|.|TRBV2
TGTGCCACCCTAAGGGGTAGCGGGAGATCTGAGCAGTTCTTC
CATLRGSGRSEQFF
>TRBJ1-5|TRBD1|.|TRBV29-1
TGCAGCGTTGCCGGGACAGATGATCAGCCCCAGCATTTT
CSVAGTDDQPQHF
>TRBJ1-5|.|few|TRBV12-3/TRBV12-4
TGTGCCAGCAGTTTCCGGACACATCAGCCCCAGCATTTT
CASSFRTHQPQHF
>TRBJ1-3|.|.|TRBV18
TGTGCCAGCTCACCGCAAGGGGGAGGAAACACCATATATTTT
CASSPQGGGNTIYF
>TRBJ2-7|.|.|TRBV28
TGTGCCAGCACCCTGGCGGCAGGAGGCAGACGCGAGCAGTACTTC
CASTLAAGGRREQYF
>TRBJ1-1|TRBD1|.|TRBV29-1
TGCAGCGTTGAAGATCCCAGGGGGCGAGCTTTTCTGAACACTGAAGCTTTCTTT
CSVEDPRGRAFLNTEAFF
>TRBJ2-5|TRBD1|.|TRBV29-1
TGCAGCTCCCAGGGGGTTTTGGAGACCCAGTACTTC
CSSQGVLETQYF
>TRBJ1-1|.|.|TRBV5-1
TGCGCCAGCAGCTTGGGGGGGCAGGCCATCGGGACTGAAGCTTTCTTT
CASSLGGQAIGTEAFF
>TRBJ1-5|.|.|TRBV12-2
TGTGCAAGTCGCTTAGCATGTCTCCTGGGAGCGGGCCTTGGGCAGCCCCAGCATTTT
CASRLACLLGAGLGQPQHF
>TRBJ2-1|TRBD1|.|TRBV5-4
TGTGCCAGCAGCCCAGGACAGGGAGACAATGAGCAGTTCTTC
CASSPGQGDNEQFF
>TRBJ1-6|.|.|TRBV19
TGTGCCAGTAGGACGGCAAACGGGTCACCCCTCCACTTT
CASRTANGSPLHF
>TRBJ2-3|TRBD1|.|TRBV6-4
TGTGCCAGCAGTCAACAGGGGGCAAGCACAGATACGCAGTATTTT
CASSQQGASTDTQYF
>TRBJ2-3|.|.|TRBV27
TGTGCCAGCAGTTTATCTTTACAGCCCACAGATACGCAGTATTTT
CASSLSLQPTDTQYF
>TRBJ1-3|.|once|TRBV3-1/TRBV3-2
TGTGCCAGCAGCCAAGCGAGCTCTGGAAACACCATATATTTT
CASSQASSGNTIYF
>TRBJ1-1|TRBD1|.|TRBV4-1
TGCGCCAGCAGCCAAGTTCCGGGACAGGGATACACTGAAGCTTTCTTT
CASSQVPGQGYTEAFF
>TRBJ1-5|.|.|TRBV18
TGTGCCAGTAGTTCCGAGTCGGCGGTTCAGCCCCAGCATTTT
CASSSESAVQPQHF
>TRBJ1-1|.|.|TRBV6-2/TRBV6-3
TGTGCCAGCAGTCGGACACTCGAGAACACTGAAGCTTTCTTT
CASSRTLENTEAFF
>TRBJ2-3|.|.|TRBV29-1
TGCAGCGTTGAAGATAGCGAGGGTGGGTCCCCCACAGATACGCAGTATTTT
CSVEDSEGGSPTDTQYF
>TRBJ2-7|TRBD2|.|TRBV28
TGTGCCAGCAGTTCCCTCTCTCCTAGCGGGAGGGCCGTTGGGTACGAGCAGTACTTC
CASSSLSPSGRAVGYEQYF